Listed below are T cell receptor beta chains from one sample, sequenced in a study of shared clonotypes between healthy human individuals. Profiled with immunoSEQ multiplex PCR; TCRdb holds only in-frame clones, not every one. The table shows about 490,000 clones, with roughly 80% occurring only once. Sequencing used PBMCs. The receptor source for this set is a woman in her forties in good health. Some clones in this sample may be carry-over from other donors' samples. The CDR3 runs from the conserved cysteine through the conserved F or W. A D gene is named only where the DNA matches it firmly. Rows may omit the clone size; those that give it use once, few, many or a size class.

J gene,clone size,V gene,D gene,CDR3 DNA,CDR3 protein
TRBJ2-3,NA,TRBV6-5,NA,TGTGCCAGCAGTTACTCGACGGGGGCGAGAGATACGCAGTATTTT,CASSYSTGARDTQYF
TRBJ2-1,NA,TRBV19,NA,TGTGCCAGTAGGCCGACACTTTACAATGAGCAGTTCTTC,CASRPTLYNEQFF
TRBJ2-2,once,TRBV9,TRBD2,TGTGCCAGCAGCGTCGCGGGCGGGAGCGCGAACACCGGGGAGCTGTTTTTT,CASSVAGGSANTGELFF
TRBJ2-2,NA,TRBV28,NA,TGTGCCGCGGGAGACAGGGTGAACACCGGGGAGCTGTTTTTT,CAAGDRVNTGELFF
TRBJ1-5,NA,TRBV18,NA,TGTGCCAGCTCACCCCAGACAGGAAATCAGCCCCAGCATTTT,CASSPQTGNQPQHF
TRBJ2-6,NA,TRBV30,TRBD1,TGTGCCTGGGGACAGGCGGGGGCCAACGTCCTGACTTTC,CAWGQAGANVLTF
TRBJ2-7,NA,TRBV6-5,NA,TGTGCCAGCAGTTACAACTGGGGCTACGAGCAGTACTTC,CASSYNWGYEQYF
TRBJ2-2,NA,TRBV28,NA,TGTGCCAGCACTCCCTCGGGTGGGGGGAACACCGGGGAGCTGTTTTTT,CASTPSGGGNTGELFF
TRBJ1-6,NA,TRBV15,NA,TGTGCCACCAGCAGAGATAGTATGGGTAGTTCACCCCTCCACTTT,CATSRDSMGSSPLHF
TRBJ2-1,NA,TRBV9,TRBD2,TGTGCCAGCAGCGTACCGAGCGGGAGGGAGAATGAGCAGTTCTTC,CASSVPSGRENEQFF
TRBJ2-1,NA,TRBV6-6,NA,TGTGCCAGCGGTGACTGGGGGAATGAGCAGTTCTTC,CASGDWGNEQFF
TRBJ2-1,NA,TRBV6-1,TRBD2,TGTGCCAGCAGTGACTGGGGGGGACTGCCCCAGTTCTTC,CASSDWGGLPQFF
TRBJ2-7,NA,TRBV28,TRBD2,TGTGCCAGCAGCAATAGCGGGCGCTACGAGCAGTACTTC,CASSNSGRYEQYF
TRBJ1-4,NA,TRBV6-6,NA,TGTGCCAGCAGTGCCCCGGGCGGTGGCAATGAAAAACTGTTTTTT,CASSAPGGGNEKLFF
TRBJ2-1,NA,TRBV4-1,NA,TGCGCCAGCAGCCAAGATGGTAGAGACTCTCTGGGGAATGAGCAGTTCTTC,CASSQDGRDSLGNEQFF
TRBJ2-2,NA,TRBV4-1,TRBD1,TGCGCCAGCAGTCAGGGACAGGGGGTGATCGGGGAGCTGTTTTTT,CASSQGQGVIGELFF
TRBJ2-7,NA,TRBV27,TRBD1,TGTGCCAGCAGTATCACACCCGGGACAGACAGTTACTACGAGCAGTACTTC,CASSITPGTDSYYEQYF
TRBJ2-4,many,TRBV5-6,TRBD2,TGTGCCAGCAGCCCAAGCGGGAGGGCGACCAAAAACATTCAGTACTTC,CASSPSGRATKNIQYF
TRBJ2-3,many,TRBV11-2,TRBD2,TGTGCCAGCAGCTCCCTAGCGGGAGGCCCGCCCACGCAGTATTTT,CASSSLAGGPPTQYF